The 20 T cell receptor beta chains below come from one sample, sequenced in a study of OX40 agonist ivuxolimab in advanced cancers. Clones were sequenced by immunoSEQ multiplex PCR, and TCRdb holds only the in-frame ones, with some missing. Of around 60,000 clones in the sample, about 80% were seen once. Sequencing used CD4+ or CD8+ T cells sorted from blood, obtained in a trial of the OX40 agonist ivuxolimab. These receptors were collected from an adult with an advanced solid tumor such as melanoma, head and neck, liver or kidney cancer.

The chain links TRBV5-1 to TRBJ2-3, with D unresolved. The CDR3 extends over 14 amino acids. Trimming shortened V by 0 bases and J by 2 bases, and 7 bases separated the two germline ends. Germline V gives CDR1 SGHRS, CDR2 YFSETQ. The CDR3 bases are TGCGCCAGCAGCTTGGCAGACCCCACAGATACGCAGTATTTT. Translation: CASSLADPTDTQYF. Complete variable domain (other parts from reference TRBV5-1 and TRBJ2-3): KAGVTQTPRYLIKTRGQQVTLSCSPISGHRSVSWYQQTPGQGLQFLFEYFSETQRNKGNFPGRFSGRQFSNSRSEMNVSTLELGDSALYLCASSLADPTDTQYFGPGTRLTVL.

The genes are TRBV28 and TRBJ1-1, with a tentative D call TRBD1 (5 bases). This CDR3 comprises 12 residues. Trimming left V 2 bases short and J 11 bases short, with 12 bases between. Germline V gene lookup returns CDR1 MDHEN and CDR2 SYDVKM. CDR3 region: CASSLKGLGAFF. The DNA of the CDR3 is TGTGCCAGCAGTTTAAAGGGGCTAGGCGCTTTCTTT.

This clone is classed as medium-sized. V usage is TRBV6-1 and J usage is TRBJ1-5, with a tentative D call TRBD1 (6 bases). This CDR3 is built from 17 residues. The germline V gene has CDR1 MNHNS and CDR2 SASEGT. The germline V and J ends were trimmed by 1 base and 0 bases, with 13 bases remaining between them. The CDR3 DNA reads TGTGCCAGCAGTGAAGGTGGGACATCGATTAGCAATCAGCCCCAGCATTTT. It yields the protein CASSEGGTSISNQPQHF.

The gene calls are TRBV20-1 and TRBJ1-1; D is ambiguous. The CDR3 runs 11 residues. The germline gives CDR1 DFQATT, CDR2 SNEGSKA (reference sequence). Deletions cut 6 bases from V and 5 bases from J, with 10 bases between. CDR3: CSAKKETEAFF. CDR3 coding DNA: TGCAGTGCGAAAAAGGAAACTGAAGCTTTCTTT.

The chain links TRBV7-6 to TRBJ2-5, with D hard to call. V was shortened by 5 bases and J by 5 bases, with 12 bases between the two germline ends. Germline V gives CDR1 SGHVS, CDR2 FNYEAQ. This CDR3 is 13 amino acids long. The CDR3 is CASSASRWETQYF. CDR3 DNA sequence: TGTGCCAGCAGCGCATCCCGGTGGGAGACCCAGTACTTC.

The CDR3 reads CAWSAGQGSNEQFF. The CDR3 DNA follows: TGTGCCTGGAGTGCCGGACAGGGGAGTAATGAGCAGTTCTTC. The chain joins TRBV30 to TRBJ2-1; 9 nucleotides match TRBD1. The V and J ends lost 1 base and 7 bases, in that order; junction bases with no gene match: 5. The length of the CDR3 is 14 residues. CDR1 GTSNPN and CDR2 SVGIG come from the germline V gene (reference sequence).

The chain is built from TRBV19 and TRBJ1-2; D gene ambiguous. V dropped 2 bases and J dropped 6 bases, with 13 bases sitting between them. This CDR3 contains 14 residues. From germline, CDR1 is LNHDA and CDR2 SQIVND (reference sequence). CDR3 residues: CASSIKGGFNGYTF. The CDR3 DNA follows: TGTGCCAGTAGTATAAAAGGCGGCTTCAATGGCTACACCTTC.

The chain uses TRBV6-5 and TRBJ1-1, with D hard to call. The CDR3 covers 13 residues. Germline lookup yields CDR1 MNHEY and CDR2 SVGAGI. The V end was cut by 6 bases, the J end by 1 base, with 9 bases between. CDR3 protein: CASSLGGNTEAFF. The CDR3 nucleotides read TGTGCCAGCAGCCTGGGAGGGAACACTGAAGCTTTCTTT.

V and J are TRBV20-1 and TRBJ1-2; D is ambiguous. Trimming stripped 3 bases from V and 10 bases from J, with 12 bases between. Germline V CDR1 and CDR2: DFQATT, SNEGSKA (reference sequence). CDR3 size: 11 residues. The CDR3 region has the DNA TGCAGTGCTAGGAGACGGGAAGACTACACCTTC. Translating gives CSARRREDYTF.

This clone was seen only once. The chain recombines TRBV4-1 with TRBJ2-5; unclear D gene. Matching the DNA end better, TRBJ2-7 makes the J call doubtful. This CDR3 is built from 16 residues. Germline V lookup: CDR1 MGHRA, CDR2 YSYEKL. The CDR3 here is CASSQGGSHELAEQYF. CDR3 DNA sequence: TGCGCCAGCAGCCAAGGAGGAAGCCACGAGTTGGCCGAGCAGTACTTC.

The genes are TRBV28 and TRBJ1-5, with 9 nucleotides matching TRBD1. Losses at the gene ends were 4 bases for V and 4 bases for J; bases not matched to a gene: 2. Germline lookup yields CDR1 MDHEN and CDR2 SYDVKM. The CDR3 has 14 amino acids. The CDR3 sequence is CASSWTGVNQPQHF. DNA for the CDR3: TGTGCCAGCAGTTGGACAGGGGTGAATCAGCCCCAGCATTTT.

The chain employs TRBV15 and TRBJ1-2, with 8 bases matching TRBD1. The germline V gene has CDR1 LNHNV and CDR2 YYDKDF (reference sequence). V was clipped by 6 bases and J by 1 base; unmatched bases: 4. CDR3 length: 14 residues. The DNA for the CDR3 is TGTGCCACCAGTCCGGGACAGGTTAACTATGGCTACACCTTC. Translation gives CATSPGQVNYGYTF.

The V and J genes are TRBV2 and TRBJ2-1; D gene ambiguous. The CDR3 sequence is 15 residues long. CDR1 and CDR2 (germline): SNHLY, FYNNEI. V gave up 8 bases and J gave up 4 bases, with 18 bases separating them. This CDR3 is CASHLMGGGYNEQFF. CDR3 sequence (DNA): TGTGCCAGCCACCTTATGGGCGGCGGATACAATGAGCAGTTCTTC.

This chain uses TRBV5-1 with TRBJ1-1; D gene ambiguous. The germline V gene has CDR1 SGHRS and CDR2 YFSETQ. The CDR3 runs to 14 residues. Trimming took off 0 bases at V and 3 bases at J, with 9 bases between the two ends. In DNA, the CDR3 is TGCGCCAGCAGCTTGGACACGGCGGACACTGAAGCTTTCTTT. As protein: CASSLDTADTEAFF.

V usage is TRBV5-6 and J usage is TRBJ2-5, with 11 bases fitting TRBD2. Trimming at V came to 4 bases and at J to 5 bases, leaving 7 bases not matched to a gene. This CDR3 region has 15 residues. Germline V lookup: CDR1 SGHDT, CDR2 YYEEEE. The CDR3 DNA reads TGTGCCAGCAGCCTTTTAGCGGGAGGGCGGGAGACCCAGTACTTC. Its translation: CASSLLAGGRETQYF.

The chain recombines TRBV15 with TRBJ1-6; D gene unclear. Germline CDR1 and CDR2: LNHNV and YYDKDF (reference sequence). The CDR3 sequence is 14 residues long. Trimming pared 2 bases from V and 8 bases from J, leaving 10 bases between. For the CDR3, the DNA is TGTGCCACCAGCAGATCGACCGGGGATTCACCCCTCCACTTT. It yields the protein CATSRSTGDSPLHF.

This clone was observed a few times. The chain joins TRBV7-6 to TRBJ2-3, with D perhaps TRBD1 (8 bases). There are 14 residues in the CDR3. The V end lost 6 bases, the J end lost 3 bases, and 13 bases lay between the germline ends. Looked up from germline, CDR1 is SGHVS and CDR2 is FNYEAQ. As DNA, the CDR3 is TGTGCCAGCAGAACAGGGGGGGGGACAGATACGCAGTATTTT. It specifies CASRTGGGTDTQYF.

The chain combines TRBV9 with TRBJ1-2; 9 positions match TRBD1. The CDR3 sequence is 16 residues long. V gave up 3 bases and J gave up 2 bases; unmatched junction bases: 8. CDR1 SGDLS and CDR2 YYNGEE come from the germline V gene. The CDR3 region is CASSEPHRGPNYGYTF. In DNA form, the CDR3 reads TGTGCCAGCAGCGAGCCACACAGGGGGCCCAACTATGGCTACACCTTC.

The gene calls are TRBV7-2 and TRBJ2-1, with no clear D. In germline, CDR1 is SGHTA, CDR2 FQGNSA. The germline V and J ends were trimmed by 1 base and 7 bases, with 14 bases remaining between them. The CDR3 has 15 residues. CDR3 region: CASSLGRTQRNEQFF. The CDR3 coding sequence is TGTGCCAGCAGCTTAGGTAGGACCCAACGGAATGAGCAGTTCTTC. Combining the CDR3 with reference TRBV7-2 and TRBJ2-1 gives the whole variable domain GAGVSQSPSNKVTEKGKDVELRCDPISGHTALYWYRQSLGQGLEFLIYFQGNSAPDKSGLPSDRFSAERTGGSVSTLTIQRTQQEDSAVYLCASSLGRTQRNEQFFGPGTRLTVL.

The V gene is TRBV29-1, the J gene TRBJ2-3; perhaps TRBD2 as D (6 bases). V lost 4 bases, J lost 1 base, and 9 bases lay in between. The CDR3 is 13 residues long. The germline gives CDR1 SQVTM, CDR2 ANQGSEA. This CDR3 reads CSVVWGGTDTQYF. As DNA, the CDR3 is TGCAGCGTTGTTTGGGGGGGCACAGATACGCAGTATTTT.